One sample yielded the 7 T cell receptor beta chains listed below, sequenced in a study of CD8 T cells in Susac syndrome. RNA amounts of roughly 0.5 to 1 ug underwent reverse transcription with random hexamers. One entry per CDR3 protein, called by TCRdb with MiXCR from the immunoSEQ multiplex PCR reads. The sample includes 85,000 to 95,000 distinct CDR3 sequences, just under 95% of them seen just once. The sequenced sample was CD4+ T cells from PBMCs. Every receptor here comes from a human donor with Susac syndrome.

This clonotype occurred once. J is TRBJ2-7 and V is TRBV29-1, with 8 bases identical to TRBD1. V lost 5 bases, J lost 4 bases, and 7 bases stayed unmatched. The CDR3 is 13 residues long. Germline V lookup: CDR1 SQVTM, CDR2 ANQGSEA. CDR3 loop: CSVKQGAGYEQYF. In DNA form, the CDR3 reads TGCAGCGTTAAGCAGGGGGCGGGGTACGAGCAGTACTTC.

As to this clonotype: The junction shows a germline mismatch at one end, possibly a read error. The CDR3 loop reads CAWSTQGTEVFF. CDR3 DNA: TGTGCCTGGAGTACCCAGGGAACTGAAGTTTTCTTT. The chain links TRBV30 to TRBJ1-1, with D perhaps TRBD1 (5 bases). Germline V gene sequence: CDR1 GTSNPN, CDR2 SVGIG (reference sequence). The CDR3 covers 12 residues.

This clonotype has a single count. V is TRBV20-1 and J is TRBJ1-1; D gene uncertain. CDR3 length equals 11 residues. CDR1 is DFQATT, CDR2 SNEGSKA, per germline (reference sequence). V lost 4 bases, J lost 3 bases, and 6 bases lay in between. CDR3 nucleotides: TGCAGTGCTATTAGGGACACTGAAGCTTTCTTT. Protein: CSAIRDTEAFF.

The chain uses TRBV30 and TRBJ2-7; weak D call: TRBD1 (5 bases). Germline V gene lookup returns CDR1 GTSNPN and CDR2 SVGIG (reference sequence). Trimming shortened V by 1 base and J by 2 bases, and 9 bases separated the two germline ends. The CDR3 is made up of 13 amino acids. CDR3 protein: CAWSAEGAYEQYF. CDR3 sequence (DNA): TGTGCCTGGAGTGCGGAAGGGGCCTACGAGCAGTACTTC.

The rearrangement links TRBV9 to TRBJ2-3; a possible D gene is TRBD1 (5 bases). There are 15 residues in the CDR3. Germline V gives CDR1 SGDLS, CDR2 YYNGEE. Trimming shortened V by 1 base and J by 3 bases, and 12 bases separated the two germline ends. The CDR3 is CASSVLGVGTDTQYF. CDR3 DNA sequence: TGTGCCAGCAGCGTACTAGGGGTGGGTACAGATACGCAGTATTTT.

The chain combines TRBV7-2 with TRBJ2-7; perhaps D is TRBD1 or TRBD2 (5 bases each). The germline gives CDR1 SGHTA, CDR2 FQGNSA. The CDR3 has 15 amino acids. V was trimmed by 0 bases and J by 7 bases, leaving 16 bases between them. The CDR3: CASSLAGTALEEQYF. CDR3 DNA sequence: TGTGCCAGCAGCTTAGCTGGGACCGCCTTGGAGGAGCAGTACTTC.

J is TRBJ1-2 and V is TRBV5-1, with D perhaps TRBD1 (5 bases). The germline V and J ends were trimmed by 3 bases and 6 bases, with 12 bases remaining between them. This CDR3 is 13 amino acids long. Germline V gene sequence: CDR1 SGHRS, CDR2 YFSETQ. CDR3 loop: CASSSLLGDGYTF. CDR3 nucleotide sequence: TGCGCCAGCAGCTCGTTACTAGGGGATGGCTACACCTTC.